This T cell receptor beta chain was identified in a study of blood T cells in healthy people across ages. There are a few counts of this clonotype. The antigen is unknown. A second PCR of roughly 6 to 12 cycles used a sample-barcoded 5' primer and a J-beta primer mix. TCRdb analysed the 5' RACE reads with MiXCR anew, one entry per CDR3 protein. Of about 970,000 distinct CDR3 sequences in the sample, approximately 50% were seen once. The CDR3 spans 14 residues. Trimming cost V 7 bases and J 7 bases, with 18 bases left between them. CDR1 SGHRS and CDR2 YFSETQ come from the germline V gene. General observations from the study: The lack of PBMC sorting stopped any conclusive naive versus antigen-experienced comparison. There was no known CMV status for donors, so expanded clonotype changes were possibly confounded.

The chain uses TRBV5-1 and TRBJ2-1; D not certain. The source material was blood. The clonotype originates from an older woman in good health. The CDR3 loop is CASWVGPPRNEQFF. CDR3 sequence (DNA): TGCGCCAGCTGGGTAGGGCCCCCGAGGAATGAGCAGTTCTTC.